This T cell receptor (beta chain) comes out of a study of long-term antiretroviral therapy in people with HIV. Study-level information: Earliest sampling preceded the 2015 immediate-ART recommendation by about a decade.

At the survey level, the v3.0 immunoSEQ assay was run. What sequencing targeted per sample was 40,000-50,000 T-cell genomes. Profiled with immunoSEQ multiplex PCR; TCRdb holds only in-frame clones, not every one. The repertoire consists of approximately 20,000 clones, with 70% to 85% occurring once and the leading ten covering roughly a tenth. Trimming shortened V by 6 bases and J by 7 bases, and 24 bases separated the two germline ends. This CDR3 region has 16 residues. The germline V gene encodes CDR1 MNHEY and CDR2 SMNVEV (reference sequence). The sequences come from unsorted PBMCs, collected 4.1 years after starting antiretroviral therapy. The chain couples TRBV27 to TRBJ2-5, with TRBD2 as a possible D gene (5 bases). This receptor was identified in a woman in her thirties or forties with HIV. As DNA, the CDR3 is TGTGCCAGCAGCCCCGCGGGCGGTCCTCGGGCAGGGACCCAGTACTTC. This sequence encodes CASSPAGGPRAGTQYF.